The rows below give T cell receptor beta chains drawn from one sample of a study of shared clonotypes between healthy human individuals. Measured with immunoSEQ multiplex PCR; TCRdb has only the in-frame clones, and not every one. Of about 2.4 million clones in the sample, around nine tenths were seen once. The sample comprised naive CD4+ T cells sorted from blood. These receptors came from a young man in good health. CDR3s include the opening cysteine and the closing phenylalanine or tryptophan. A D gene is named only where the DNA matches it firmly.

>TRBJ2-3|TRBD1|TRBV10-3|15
CAISAQGQGKDTQYF
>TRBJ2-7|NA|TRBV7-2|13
CASSLEGRQWQYF
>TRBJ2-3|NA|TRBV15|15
CATKRGGGGTDTQYF
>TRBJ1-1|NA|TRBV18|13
CASSPISNTEAFF
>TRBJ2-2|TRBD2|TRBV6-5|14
CASSYGLVPGELFF
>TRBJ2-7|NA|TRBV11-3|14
CASSIGDGPYEQYF
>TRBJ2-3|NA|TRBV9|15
CASSVRPGGKDTQYF
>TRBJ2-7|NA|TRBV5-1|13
CASSIRRGGEQYF
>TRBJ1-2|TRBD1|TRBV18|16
CASSPPVGQGYYGYTF
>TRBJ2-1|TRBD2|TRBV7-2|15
CASSVIGAGVGEQFF
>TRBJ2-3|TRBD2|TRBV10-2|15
CASLGGRAVTDTQYF
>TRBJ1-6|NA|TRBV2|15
CASGPGFAYNSPLHF
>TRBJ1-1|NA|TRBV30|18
CAWSPPGQGGYMNTEAFF
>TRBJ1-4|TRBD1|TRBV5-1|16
CASSLAGAGGGEKLFF
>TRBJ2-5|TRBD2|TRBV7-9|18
CASSSTSGLKEGRETQYF
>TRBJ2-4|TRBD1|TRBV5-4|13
CASGDRAKNIQYF
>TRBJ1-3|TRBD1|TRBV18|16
CASSPPAGGNGNTIYF
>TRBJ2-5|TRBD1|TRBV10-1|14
CASRDRGKWETQYF
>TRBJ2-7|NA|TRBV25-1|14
CASVGRGGIYEQYF
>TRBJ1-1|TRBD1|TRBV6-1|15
CAIPGRDRVNTEAFF
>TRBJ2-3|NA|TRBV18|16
CASSPRQYAGTDTQYF
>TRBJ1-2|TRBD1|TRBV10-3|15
CAISLGTGVSYGYTF
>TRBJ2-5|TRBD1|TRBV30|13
CASSGRGRETQYF
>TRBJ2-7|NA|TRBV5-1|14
CASSVGTSSYEQYF
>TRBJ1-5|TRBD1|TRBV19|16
CASGGDRGLSNQPQHF
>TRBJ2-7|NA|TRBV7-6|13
CASSLEWLYEQYF
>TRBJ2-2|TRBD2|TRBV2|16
CASMGAGGRNTGELFF
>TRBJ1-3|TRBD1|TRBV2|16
CASRDLQGAYGNTIYF
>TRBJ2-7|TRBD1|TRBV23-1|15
CASSQCNRGDYEQYF
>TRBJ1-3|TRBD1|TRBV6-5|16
CASSYRGGDREDTIYF
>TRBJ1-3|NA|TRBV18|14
CASSPDSSGNTIYF
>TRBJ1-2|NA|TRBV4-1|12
CASSQEPYGYTF
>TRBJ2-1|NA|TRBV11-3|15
CASSLEGGPYNEQFF
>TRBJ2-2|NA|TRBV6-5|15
CASSYLSGNTGELFF
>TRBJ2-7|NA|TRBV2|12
CASSDQGGEQYF
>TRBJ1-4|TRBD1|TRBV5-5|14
CASTQTGVNEKLFF
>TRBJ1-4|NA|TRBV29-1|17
CSATGKANSRRPEKLFF
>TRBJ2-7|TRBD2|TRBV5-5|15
CASSPTSGRTNEQYF
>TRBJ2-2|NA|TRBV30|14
CAWRARATTGELFF
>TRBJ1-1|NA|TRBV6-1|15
CASSGGQVMNTEAFF
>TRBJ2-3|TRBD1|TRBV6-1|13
CASRTGGIDTQYF
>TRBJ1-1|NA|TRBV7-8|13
CASSLVGITEAFF
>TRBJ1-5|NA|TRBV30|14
CAWRSTGDNQPQHF
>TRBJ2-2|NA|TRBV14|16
CASSQAKLGATGELFF
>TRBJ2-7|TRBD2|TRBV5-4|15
CASSSGLAGNYEQYF
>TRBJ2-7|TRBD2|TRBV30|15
CAWSVRGRLTYEQYF
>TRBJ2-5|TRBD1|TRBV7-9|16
CASSYPVDRGQETQYF
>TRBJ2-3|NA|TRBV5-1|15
CASSSRRGNTDTQYF
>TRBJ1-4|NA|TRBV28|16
CASSLFGDGTNEKLFF
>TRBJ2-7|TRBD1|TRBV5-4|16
CASSLAGQGVRYEQYF
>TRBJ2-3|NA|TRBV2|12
CASSEATDTQYF
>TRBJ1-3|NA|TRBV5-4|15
CASSLDLGSGNTIYF